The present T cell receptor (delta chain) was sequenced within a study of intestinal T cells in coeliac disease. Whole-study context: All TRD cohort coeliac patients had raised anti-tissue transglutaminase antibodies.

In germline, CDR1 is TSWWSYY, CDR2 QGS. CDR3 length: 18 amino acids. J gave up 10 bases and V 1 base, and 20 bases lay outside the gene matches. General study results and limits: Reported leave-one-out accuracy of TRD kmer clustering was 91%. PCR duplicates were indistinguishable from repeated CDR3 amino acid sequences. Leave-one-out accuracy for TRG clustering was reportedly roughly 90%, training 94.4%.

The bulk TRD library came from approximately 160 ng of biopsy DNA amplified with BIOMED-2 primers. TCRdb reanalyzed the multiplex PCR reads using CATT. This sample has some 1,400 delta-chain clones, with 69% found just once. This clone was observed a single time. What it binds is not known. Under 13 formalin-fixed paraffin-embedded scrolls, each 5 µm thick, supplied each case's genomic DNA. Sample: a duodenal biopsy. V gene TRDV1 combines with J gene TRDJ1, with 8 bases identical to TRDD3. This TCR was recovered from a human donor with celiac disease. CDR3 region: CALGERRTYLRYTGGLIF. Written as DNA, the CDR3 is TGTGCTCTTGGGGAACGGCGTACGTACCTCCGCTATACTGGGGGACTCATCTTT.